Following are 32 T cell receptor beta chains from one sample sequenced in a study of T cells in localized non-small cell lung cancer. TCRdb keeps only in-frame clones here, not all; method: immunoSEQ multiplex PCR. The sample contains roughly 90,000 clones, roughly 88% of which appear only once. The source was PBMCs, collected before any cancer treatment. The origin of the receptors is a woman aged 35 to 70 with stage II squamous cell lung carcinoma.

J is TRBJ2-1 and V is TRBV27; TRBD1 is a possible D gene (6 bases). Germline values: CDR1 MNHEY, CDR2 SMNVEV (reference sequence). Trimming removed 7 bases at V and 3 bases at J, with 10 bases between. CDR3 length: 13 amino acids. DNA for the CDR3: TGTGCCAGCAAGGGGGACGTCTACAATGAGCAGTTCTTC. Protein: CASKGDVYNEQFF.

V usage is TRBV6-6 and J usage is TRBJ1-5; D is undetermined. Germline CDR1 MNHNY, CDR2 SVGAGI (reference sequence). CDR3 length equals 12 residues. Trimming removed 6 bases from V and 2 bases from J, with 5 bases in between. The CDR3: CASRRGNQPQHF. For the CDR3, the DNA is TGTGCCAGCAGGCGTGGCAATCAGCCCCAGCATTTT.

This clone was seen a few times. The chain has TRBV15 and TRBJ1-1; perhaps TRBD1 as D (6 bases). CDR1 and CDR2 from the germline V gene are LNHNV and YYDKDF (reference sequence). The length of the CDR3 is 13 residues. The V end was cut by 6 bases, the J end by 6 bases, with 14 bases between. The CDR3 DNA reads TGTGCCACCAGGGGGGGCGGGCCCCCTGAAGCTTTCTTT. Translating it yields CATRGGGPPEAFF.

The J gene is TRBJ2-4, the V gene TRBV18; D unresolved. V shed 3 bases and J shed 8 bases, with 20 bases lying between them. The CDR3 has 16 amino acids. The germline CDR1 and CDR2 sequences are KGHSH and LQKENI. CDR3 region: CASSPFRAQSRDIQYF. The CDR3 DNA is TGTGCCAGCTCACCTTTCCGGGCCCAAAGTCGGGACATTCAGTACTTC.

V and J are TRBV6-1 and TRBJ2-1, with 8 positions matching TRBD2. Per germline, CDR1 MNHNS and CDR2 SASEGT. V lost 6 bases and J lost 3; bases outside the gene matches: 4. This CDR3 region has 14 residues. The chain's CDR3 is CASRPAGVYNEQFF. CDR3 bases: TGTGCCAGCAGACCAGCGGGAGTCTACAATGAGCAGTTCTTC.

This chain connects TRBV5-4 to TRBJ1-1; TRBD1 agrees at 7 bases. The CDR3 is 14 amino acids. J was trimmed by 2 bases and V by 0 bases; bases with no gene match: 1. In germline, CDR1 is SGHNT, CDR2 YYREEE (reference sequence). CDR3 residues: CASSLGTGNTEAFF. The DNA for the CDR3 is TGTGCCAGCAGCTTGGGGACAGGCAACACTGAAGCTTTCTTT. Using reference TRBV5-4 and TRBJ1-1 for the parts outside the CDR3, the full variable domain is ETGVTQSPTHLIKTRGQQVTLRCSSQSGHNTVSWYQQALGQGPQFIFQYYREEENGRGNFPPRFSGLQFPNYSSELNVNALELDDSALYLCASSLGTGNTEAFFGQGTRLTVV.

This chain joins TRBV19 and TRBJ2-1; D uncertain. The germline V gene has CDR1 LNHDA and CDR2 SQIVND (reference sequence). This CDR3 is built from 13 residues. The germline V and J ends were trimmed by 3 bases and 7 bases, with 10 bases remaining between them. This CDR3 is CASSMELRNEQFF. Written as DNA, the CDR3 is TGTGCCAGTAGTATGGAACTGAGGAATGAGCAGTTCTTC.

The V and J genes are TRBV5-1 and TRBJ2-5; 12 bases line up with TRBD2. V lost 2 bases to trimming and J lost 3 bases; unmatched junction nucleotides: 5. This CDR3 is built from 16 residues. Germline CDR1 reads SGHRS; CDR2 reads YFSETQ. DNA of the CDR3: TGCGCCAGCAGCTTACGACTAGCGGGAGCGAAAGAGACCCAGTACTTC. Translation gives CASSLRLAGAKETQYF. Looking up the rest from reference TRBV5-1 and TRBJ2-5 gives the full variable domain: KAGVTQTPRYLIKTRGQQVTLSCSPISGHRSVSWYQQTPGQGLQFLFEYFSETQRNKGNFPGRFSGRQFSNSRSEMNVSTLELGDSALYLCASSLRLAGAKETQYFGPGTRLLVL.

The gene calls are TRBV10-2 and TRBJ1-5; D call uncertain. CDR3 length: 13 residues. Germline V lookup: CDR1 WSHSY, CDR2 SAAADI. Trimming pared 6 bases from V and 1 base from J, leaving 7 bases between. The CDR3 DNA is TGCGCCAGCAGATCCGACAGCAATCAGCCCCAGCATTTT. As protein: CASRSDSNQPQHF.

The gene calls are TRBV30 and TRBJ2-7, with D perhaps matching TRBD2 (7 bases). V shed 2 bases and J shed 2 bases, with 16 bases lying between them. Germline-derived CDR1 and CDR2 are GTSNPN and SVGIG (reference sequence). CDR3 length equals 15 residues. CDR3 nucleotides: TGTGCCTGGAGTAAACCGCGGGGGCCCACCTACGAGCAGTACTTC. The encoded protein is CAWSKPRGPTYEQYF.

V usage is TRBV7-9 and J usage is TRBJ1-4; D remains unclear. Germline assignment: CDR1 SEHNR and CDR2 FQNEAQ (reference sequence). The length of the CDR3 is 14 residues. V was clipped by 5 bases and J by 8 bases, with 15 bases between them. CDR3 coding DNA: TGTGCCAGCAGCCGCCAACCTTCGGGCGAAAAACTGTTTTTT. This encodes CASSRQPSGEKLFF.

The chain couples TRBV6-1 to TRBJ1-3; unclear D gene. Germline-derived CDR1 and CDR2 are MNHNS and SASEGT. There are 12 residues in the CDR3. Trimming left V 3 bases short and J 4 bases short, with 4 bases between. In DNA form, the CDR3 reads TGTGCCAGCAGTGACCGGGGAAACACCATATATTTT. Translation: CASSDRGNTIYF.

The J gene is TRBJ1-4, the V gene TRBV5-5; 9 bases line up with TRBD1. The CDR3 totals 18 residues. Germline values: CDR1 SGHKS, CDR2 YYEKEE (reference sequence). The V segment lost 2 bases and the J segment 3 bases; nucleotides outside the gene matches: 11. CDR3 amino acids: CASSFAPGTGYPNEKLFF. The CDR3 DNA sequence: TGTGCCAGCAGCTTCGCCCCCGGGACAGGGTATCCTAATGAAAAACTGTTTTTT.

The CDR3 region has the DNA TGCGCCAGCAGCACTGGACTGGCGCAGTATTTT. Its protein is CASSTGLAQYF. The chain uses TRBV5-1 and TRBJ2-3, with D possibly matching TRBD2 (5 bases). The germline gives CDR1 SGHRS, CDR2 YFSETQ. With 4 bases removed from V and 10 bases from J, the gap between germline ends came to 10 bases. The length of the CDR3 is 11 residues.

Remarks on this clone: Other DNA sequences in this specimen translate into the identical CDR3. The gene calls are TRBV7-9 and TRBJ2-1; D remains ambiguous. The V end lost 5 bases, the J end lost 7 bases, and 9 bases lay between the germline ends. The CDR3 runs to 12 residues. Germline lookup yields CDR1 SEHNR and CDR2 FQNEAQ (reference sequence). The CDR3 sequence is CASSPQGNEQFF. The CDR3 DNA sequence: TGTGCCAGCAGCCCTCAAGGAAATGAGCAGTTCTTC.

The chain's CDR3 is CASSFAPGLRAEQYF. As DNA, the CDR3 is TGTGCCAGCAGCTTTGCACCGGGACTAAGGGCCGAGCAGTACTTC. This chain joins TRBV11-2 and TRBJ2-7; 7 bases map to TRBD2. Germline CDR1 is SGHAT and CDR2 is FQNNGV. V shed 3 bases and J 6 bases; nucleotides not matched to a gene: 11. This CDR3 is built from 15 residues. The full variable domain, in which reference TRBV11-2 and TRBJ2-7 provide the parts outside the CDR3, is EAGVAQSPRYKIIEKRQSVAFWCNPISGHATLYWYQQILGQGPKLLIQFQNNGVVDDSQLPKDRFSAERLKGVDSTLKIQPAKLEDSAVYLCASSFAPGLRAEQYFGPGTRLTVT.

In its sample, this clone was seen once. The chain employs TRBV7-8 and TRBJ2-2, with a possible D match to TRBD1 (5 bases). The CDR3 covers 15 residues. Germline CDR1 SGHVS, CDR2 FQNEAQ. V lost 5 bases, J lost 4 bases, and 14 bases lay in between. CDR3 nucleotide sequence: TGTGCCAGCAGCCCCACGACAGAGCCCACCGGGGAGCTGTTTTTT. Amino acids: CASSPTTEPTGELFF.

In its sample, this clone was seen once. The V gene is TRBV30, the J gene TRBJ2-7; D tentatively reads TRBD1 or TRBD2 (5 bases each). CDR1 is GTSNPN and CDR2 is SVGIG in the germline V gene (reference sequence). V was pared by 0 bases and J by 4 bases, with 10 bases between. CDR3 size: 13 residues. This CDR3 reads CAWSVSGRYEQYF. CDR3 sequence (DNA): TGTGCCTGGAGTGTTTCAGGGAGATACGAGCAGTACTTC.

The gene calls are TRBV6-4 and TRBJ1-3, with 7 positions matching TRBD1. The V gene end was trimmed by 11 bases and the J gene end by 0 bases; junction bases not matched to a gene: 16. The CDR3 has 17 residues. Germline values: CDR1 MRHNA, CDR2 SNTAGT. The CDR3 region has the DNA TGTGCCGAGAACTTGGACAGGCCTACTCACTCTGGAAACACCATATATTTT. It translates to CAENLDRPTHSGNTIYF.

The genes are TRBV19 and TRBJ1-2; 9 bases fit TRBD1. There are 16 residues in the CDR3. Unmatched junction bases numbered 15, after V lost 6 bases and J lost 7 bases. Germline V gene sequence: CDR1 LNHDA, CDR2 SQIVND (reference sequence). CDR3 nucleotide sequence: TGTGCCAGTAGCCCTTGGGGGGACAGGGTCGAGTCTGGCTACACCTTC. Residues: CASSPWGDRVESGYTF.

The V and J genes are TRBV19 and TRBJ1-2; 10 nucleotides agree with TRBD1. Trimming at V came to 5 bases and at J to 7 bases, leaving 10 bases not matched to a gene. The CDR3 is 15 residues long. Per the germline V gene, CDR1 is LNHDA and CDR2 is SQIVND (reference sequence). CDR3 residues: CASSPQGQGGSGYTF. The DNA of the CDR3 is TGTGCCAGTAGTCCCCAAGGACAGGGGGGGTCTGGCTACACCTTC.

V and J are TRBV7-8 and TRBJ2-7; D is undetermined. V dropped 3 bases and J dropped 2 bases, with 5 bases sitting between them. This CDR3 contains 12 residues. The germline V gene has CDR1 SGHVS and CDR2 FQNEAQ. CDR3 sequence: CASSFAAYEQYF. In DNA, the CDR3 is TGTGCCAGCAGCTTCGCGGCCTACGAGCAGTACTTC. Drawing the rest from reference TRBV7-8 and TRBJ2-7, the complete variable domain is GAGVSQSPRYKVAKRGQDVALRCDPISGHVSLFWYQQALGQGPEFLTYFQNEAQLDKSGLPSDRFFAERPEGSVSTLKIQRTQQEDSAVYLCASSFAAYEQYFGPGTRLTVT.

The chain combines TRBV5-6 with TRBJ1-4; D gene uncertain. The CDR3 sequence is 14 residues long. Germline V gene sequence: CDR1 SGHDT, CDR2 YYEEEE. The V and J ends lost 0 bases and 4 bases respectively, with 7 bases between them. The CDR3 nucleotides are TGTGCCAGCAGCTTGGACAGATTTAATGAAAAACTGTTTTTT. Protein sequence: CASSLDRFNEKLFF.

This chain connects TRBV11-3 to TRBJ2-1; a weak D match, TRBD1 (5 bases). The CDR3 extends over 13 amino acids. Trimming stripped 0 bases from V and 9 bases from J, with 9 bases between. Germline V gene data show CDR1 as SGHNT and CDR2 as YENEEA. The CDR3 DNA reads TGTGCCAGCAGCTTAGATTCAGGGATTGAGCAGTTCTTC. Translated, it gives CASSLDSGIEQFF.

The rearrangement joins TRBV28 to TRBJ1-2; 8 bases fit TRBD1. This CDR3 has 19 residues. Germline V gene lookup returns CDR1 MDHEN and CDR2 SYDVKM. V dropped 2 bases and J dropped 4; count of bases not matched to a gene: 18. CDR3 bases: TGTGCCAGCAGTTTAGCGACCGGGACAGGCAATTCAAAATCCTATGGCTACACCTTC. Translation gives CASSLATGTGNSKSYGYTF.

DNA for the CDR3: TGTGCCAGCAGCTTAGACGGGACTAGCACAGATACGCAGTATTTT. Encoded protein: CASSLDGTSTDTQYF. This chain joins TRBV7-2 and TRBJ2-3, with D maybe TRBD2 (6 bases). Deletions cut 1 base from V and 0 bases from J, with 8 bases between. Per germline, CDR1 SGHTA and CDR2 FQGNSA. The CDR3 is made up of 15 amino acids.

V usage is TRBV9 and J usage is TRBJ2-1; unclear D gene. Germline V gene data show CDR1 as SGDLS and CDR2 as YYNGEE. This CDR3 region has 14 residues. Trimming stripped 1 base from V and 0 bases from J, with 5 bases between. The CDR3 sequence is CASSVTSSYNEQFF. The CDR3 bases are TGTGCCAGCAGCGTAACCAGCTCCTACAATGAGCAGTTCTTC.

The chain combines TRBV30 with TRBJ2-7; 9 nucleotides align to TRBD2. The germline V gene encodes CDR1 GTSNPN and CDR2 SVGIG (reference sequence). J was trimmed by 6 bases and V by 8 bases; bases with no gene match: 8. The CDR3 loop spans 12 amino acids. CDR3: CAGRVAGVEQYF. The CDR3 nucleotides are TGTGCCGGGCGCGTAGCGGGAGTCGAGCAGTACTTC.

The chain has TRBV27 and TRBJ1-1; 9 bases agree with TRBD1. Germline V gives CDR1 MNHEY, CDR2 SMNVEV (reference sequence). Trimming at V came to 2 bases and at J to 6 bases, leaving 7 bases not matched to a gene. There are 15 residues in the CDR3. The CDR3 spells CASSLVGTGRSEAFF. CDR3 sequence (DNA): TGTGCCAGCAGTTTAGTGGGGACAGGGCGCTCTGAAGCTTTCTTT.

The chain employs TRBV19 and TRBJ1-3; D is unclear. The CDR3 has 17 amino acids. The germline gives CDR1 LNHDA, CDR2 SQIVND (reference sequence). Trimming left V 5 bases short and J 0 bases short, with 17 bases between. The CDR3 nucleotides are TGTGCCAGTAGTTTTCCCAACAGAGGCTACTCTGGAAACACCATATATTTT. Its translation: CASSFPNRGYSGNTIYF.

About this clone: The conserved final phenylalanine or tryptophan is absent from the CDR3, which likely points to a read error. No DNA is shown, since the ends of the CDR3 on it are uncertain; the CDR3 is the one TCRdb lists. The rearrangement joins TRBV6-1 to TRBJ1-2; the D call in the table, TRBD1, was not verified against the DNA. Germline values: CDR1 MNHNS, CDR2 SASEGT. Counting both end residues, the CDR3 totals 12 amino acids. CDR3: CASSYDRAPTLD.

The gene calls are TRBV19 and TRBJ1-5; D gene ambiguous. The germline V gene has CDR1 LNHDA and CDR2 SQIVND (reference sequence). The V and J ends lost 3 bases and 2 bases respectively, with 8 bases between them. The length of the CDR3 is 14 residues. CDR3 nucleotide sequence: TGTGCCAGTAGTATGGTGCCGGGCAATCAGCCCCAGCATTTT. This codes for CASSMVPGNQPQHF. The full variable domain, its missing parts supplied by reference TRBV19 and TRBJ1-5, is DGGITQSPKYLFRKEGQNVTLSCEQNLNHDAMYWYRQDPGQGLRLIYYSQIVNDFQKGDIAEGYSVSREKKESFPLTVTSAQKNPTAFYLCASSMVPGNQPQHFGDGTRLSIL.